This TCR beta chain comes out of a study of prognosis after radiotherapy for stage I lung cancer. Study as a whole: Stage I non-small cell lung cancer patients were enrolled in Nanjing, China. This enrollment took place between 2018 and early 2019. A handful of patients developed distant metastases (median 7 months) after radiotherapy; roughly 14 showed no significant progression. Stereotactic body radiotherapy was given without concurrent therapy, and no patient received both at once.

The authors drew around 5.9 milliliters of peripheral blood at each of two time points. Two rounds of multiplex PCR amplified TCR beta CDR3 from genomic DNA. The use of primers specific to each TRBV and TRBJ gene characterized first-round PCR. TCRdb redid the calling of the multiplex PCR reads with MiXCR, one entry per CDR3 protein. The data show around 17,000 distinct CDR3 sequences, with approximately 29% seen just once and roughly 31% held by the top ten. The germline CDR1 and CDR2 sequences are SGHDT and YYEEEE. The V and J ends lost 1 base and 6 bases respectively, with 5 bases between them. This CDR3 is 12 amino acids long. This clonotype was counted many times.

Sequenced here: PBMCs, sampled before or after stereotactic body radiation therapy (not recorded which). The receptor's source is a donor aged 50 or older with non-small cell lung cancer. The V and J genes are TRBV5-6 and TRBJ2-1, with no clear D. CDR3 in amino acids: CASSLWINEQFF. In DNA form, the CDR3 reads TGTGCCAGCAGCTTGTGGATCAATGAGCAGTTCTTC.